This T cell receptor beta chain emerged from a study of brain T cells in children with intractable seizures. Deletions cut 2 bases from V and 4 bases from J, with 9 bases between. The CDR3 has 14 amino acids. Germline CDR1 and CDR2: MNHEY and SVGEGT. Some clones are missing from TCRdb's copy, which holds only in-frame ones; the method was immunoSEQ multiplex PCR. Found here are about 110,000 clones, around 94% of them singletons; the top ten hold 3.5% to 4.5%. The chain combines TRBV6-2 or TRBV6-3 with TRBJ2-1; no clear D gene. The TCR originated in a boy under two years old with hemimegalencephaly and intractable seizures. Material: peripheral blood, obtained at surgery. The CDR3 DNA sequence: TGTGCCAGCAGTTACGCGGTCAAGTACAATGAGCAGTTCTTC. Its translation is CASSYAVKYNEQFF.